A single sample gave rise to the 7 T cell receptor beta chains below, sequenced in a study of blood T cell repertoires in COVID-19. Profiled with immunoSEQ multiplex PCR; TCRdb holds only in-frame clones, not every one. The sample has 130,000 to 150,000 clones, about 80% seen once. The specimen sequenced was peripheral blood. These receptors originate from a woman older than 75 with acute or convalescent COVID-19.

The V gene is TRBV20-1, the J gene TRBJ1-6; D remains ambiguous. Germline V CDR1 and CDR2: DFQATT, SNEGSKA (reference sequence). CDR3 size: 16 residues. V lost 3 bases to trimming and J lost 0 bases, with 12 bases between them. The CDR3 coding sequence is TGCAGTGCTAGTCAAACAGTGAGCTCCTATAATTCACCCCTCCACTTT. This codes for CSASQTVSSYNSPLHF.

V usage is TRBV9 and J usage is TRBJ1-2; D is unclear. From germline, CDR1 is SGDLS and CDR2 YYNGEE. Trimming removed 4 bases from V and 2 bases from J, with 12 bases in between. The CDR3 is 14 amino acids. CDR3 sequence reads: CASSPVFSNYGYTF. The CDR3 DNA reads TGTGCCAGCAGCCCGGTATTTTCCAACTATGGCTACACCTTC.

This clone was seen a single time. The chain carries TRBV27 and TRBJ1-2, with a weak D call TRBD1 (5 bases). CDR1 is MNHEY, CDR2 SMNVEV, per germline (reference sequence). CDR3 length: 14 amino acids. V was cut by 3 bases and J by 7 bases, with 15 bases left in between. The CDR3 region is CASSFPVGRGGYTF. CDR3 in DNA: TGTGCCAGCAGTTTCCCGGTGGGGCGTGGTGGCTACACCTTC.

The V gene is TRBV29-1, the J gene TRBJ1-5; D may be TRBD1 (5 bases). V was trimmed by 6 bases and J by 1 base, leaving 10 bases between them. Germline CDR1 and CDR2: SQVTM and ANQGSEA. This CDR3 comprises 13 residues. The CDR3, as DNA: TGCAGCGTGAGACGGGGGAGCAATCAGCCCCAGCATTTT. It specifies CSVRRGSNQPQHF.

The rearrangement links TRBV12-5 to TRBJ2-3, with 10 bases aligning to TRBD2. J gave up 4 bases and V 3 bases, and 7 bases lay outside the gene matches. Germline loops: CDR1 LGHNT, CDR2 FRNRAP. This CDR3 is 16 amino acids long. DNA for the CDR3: TGTGCTAGTGGTTTAGCGGGGGGGCCTTTCCCAGATACGCAGTATTTT. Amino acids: CASGLAGGPFPDTQYF. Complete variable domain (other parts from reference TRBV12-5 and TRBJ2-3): DARVTQTPRHKVTEMGQEVTMRCQPILGHNTVFWYRQTMMQGLELLAYFRNRAPLDDSGMPKDRFSAEMPDATLATLKIQPSEPRDSAVYFCASGLAGGPFPDTQYFGPGTRLTVL.

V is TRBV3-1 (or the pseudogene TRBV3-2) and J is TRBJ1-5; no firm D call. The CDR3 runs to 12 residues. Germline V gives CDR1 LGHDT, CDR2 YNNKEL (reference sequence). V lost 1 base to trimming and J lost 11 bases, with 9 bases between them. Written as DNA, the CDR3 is TGTGCCAGCAGCCAAGTATCGGGGACCCAGCATTTT. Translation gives CASSQVSGTQHF.

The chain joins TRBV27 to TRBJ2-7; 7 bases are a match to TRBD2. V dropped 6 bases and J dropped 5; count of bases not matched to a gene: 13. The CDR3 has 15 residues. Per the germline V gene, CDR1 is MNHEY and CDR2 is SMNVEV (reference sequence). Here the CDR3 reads CASRLGGSQAHEQYF. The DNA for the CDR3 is TGTGCCAGCAGACTGGGGGGGAGCCAGGCCCACGAGCAGTACTTC.